This T cell receptor beta chain derives from a study of Tregs in tolerant kidney transplant recipients. The repertoire was sequenced with immunoSEQ multiplex PCR; TCRdb's copy has only in-frame clones and lacks some. The table records fewer than 70,000 clones, over 70% of them present only once. Trimming took 4 bases from V and 6 from J, leaving 13 bases between them. Germline V gene lookup returns CDR1 MRHNA and CDR2 SNTAGT. The CDR3 loop spans 13 amino acids. To note about this clone: The antigen remains undetermined.

Findings and limits, study-wide: No direct test of biological reproducibility was done here.

The sequence derives from a human donor in good health. This chain uses TRBV6-4 with TRBJ2-7; D may correspond to TRBD1 or TRBD2 (6 bases each). Specimen: CD4+ T cells from blood. The CDR3 region has the DNA TGTGCCAGCAGTGTACAGGGAGGCGGCGAGCAGTACTTC. Its translation is CASSVQGGGEQYF.